This T cell receptor (beta chain) originates from a study of blood T cells in healthy people across ages. Across the study: About one barcoded beta molecule per two T cells was captured by template switching.

The CDR3 length is 14 residues. Germline CDR1 LGHDT, CDR2 YNNKEL (reference sequence). V shed 2 bases and J 8 bases; nucleotides not matched to a gene: 5. Together with a sample-barcoded 5' primer, a J-beta primer mix was included in a second PCR lasting roughly 6 to 12 cycles. Each cDNA molecule received a tag from a template-switch adaptor that had 12 random nucleotides. TCRdb re-derived calls from the 5' RACE reads in MiXCR, one entry per CDR3 protein. Of 800,000 to 900,000 distinct CDR3 sequences listed, roughly 60% are singletons. V usage is TRBV3-1 and J usage is TRBJ1-2, with TRBD1 matching over 10 bases. The sequenced sample was blood. This receptor was obtained from a man aged 25-45 years in good health. CDR3 amino acids: CASSQPGTGEGYTF. The CDR3 DNA reads as TGTGCCAGCAGCCAACCCGGGACAGGGGAGGGCTACACCTTC.